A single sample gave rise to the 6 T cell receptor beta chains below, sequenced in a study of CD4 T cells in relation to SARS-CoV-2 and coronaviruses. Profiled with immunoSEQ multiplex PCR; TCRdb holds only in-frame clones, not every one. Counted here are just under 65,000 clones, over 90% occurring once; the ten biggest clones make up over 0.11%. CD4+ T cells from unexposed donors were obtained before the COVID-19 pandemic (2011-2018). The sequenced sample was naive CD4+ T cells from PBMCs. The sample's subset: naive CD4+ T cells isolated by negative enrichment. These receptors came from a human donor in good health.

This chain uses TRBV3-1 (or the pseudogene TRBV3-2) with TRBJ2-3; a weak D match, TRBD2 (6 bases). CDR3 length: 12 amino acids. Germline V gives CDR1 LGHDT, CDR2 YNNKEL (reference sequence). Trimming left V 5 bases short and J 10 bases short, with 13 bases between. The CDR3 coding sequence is TGTGCCAGCAGCGAAGGGACTTTGGCGCAGTATTTT. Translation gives CASSEGTLAQYF.

For the CDR3, the DNA is TGTGCCAGCTCACCGCCGGGACTAAGTGTGGGTGAGCAGTTCTTC. Encoded protein: CASSPPGLSVGEQFF. The genes are TRBV18 and TRBJ2-1; 7 bases are shared with TRBD2. Per the germline V gene, CDR1 is KGHSH and CDR2 is LQKENI. This CDR3 spans 15 amino acids. After removal of 3 bases from V and 9 bases from J, the junction contained 11 bases not matched to a gene.

The CDR3 spells CASSSPQREALRYEQFF. DNA for the CDR3: TGTGCCAGCAGCTCCCCCCAGCGGGAGGCATTAAGGTATGAGCAGTTCTTC. The V and J genes are TRBV7-9 and TRBJ2-1; 9 nucleotides match TRBD2. The CDR3 is 17 amino acids. The V and J ends lost 4 bases and 8 bases, in that order; junction bases with no gene match: 15. CDR1 SEHNR and CDR2 FQNEAQ come from the germline V gene (reference sequence). Full variable domain (remainder filled in from reference TRBV7-9 and TRBJ2-1): DTGVSQNPRHKITKRGQNVTFRCDPISEHNRLYWYRQTLGQGPEFLTYFQNEAQLEKSRLLSDRFSAERPKGSFSTLEIQRTEQGDSAMYLCASSSPQREALRYEQFFGPGTRLTVL.

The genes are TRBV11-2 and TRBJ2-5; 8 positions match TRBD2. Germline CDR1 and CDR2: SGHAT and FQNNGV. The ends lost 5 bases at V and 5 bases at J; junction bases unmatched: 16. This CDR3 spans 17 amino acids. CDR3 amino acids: CASSPRRLAGPRETQYF. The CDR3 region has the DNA TGTGCCAGCAGCCCTAGGCGGCTAGCGGGCCCTCGGGAGACCCAGTACTTC.

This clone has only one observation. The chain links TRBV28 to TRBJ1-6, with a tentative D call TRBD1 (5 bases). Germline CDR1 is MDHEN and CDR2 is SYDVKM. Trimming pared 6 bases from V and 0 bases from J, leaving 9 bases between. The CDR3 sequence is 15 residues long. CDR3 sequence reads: CASSLGGSYNSPLHF. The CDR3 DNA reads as TGTGCCAGCAGCCTGGGGGGCTCCTATAATTCACCCCTCCACTTT.

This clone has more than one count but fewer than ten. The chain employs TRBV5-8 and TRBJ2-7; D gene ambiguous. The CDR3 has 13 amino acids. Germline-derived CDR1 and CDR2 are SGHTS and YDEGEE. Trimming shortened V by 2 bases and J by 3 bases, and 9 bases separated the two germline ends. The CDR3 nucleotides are TGTGCCAGCAGCTTCAACAGAGACTACGAGCAGTACTTC. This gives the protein CASSFNRDYEQYF.